The 32 T cell receptor beta chains below all came from one sample that was sequenced in a study of STAT3 mutations in large granular lymphocyte leukemia. Their cognate antigens are unknown. Findings of the study overall: At least one immunodominant TCR beta clonotype appeared in every T-cell large granular lymphocyte leukemia patient.

The method was immunoSEQ multiplex PCR; TCRdb's version includes in-frame clones alone and lacks a portion of them. Seen here are tens of thousands of clones, about 94% observed once, and the top ten hold approximately 6%. Sequences were obtained from peripheral blood mononuclear cells. The source is a man in his forties with T-cell large granular lymphocyte leukemia. Some clones in this sample may be carry-over from other donors' samples.

The CDR3 DNA reads TGTGCCAGCAGTCGAAACATCCCCTGGACAGGGGTTGGGTACGAGCAGTACTTC. Translated: CASSRNIPWTGVGYEQYF. The genes are TRBV27 and TRBJ2-7, with 9 nucleotides matching TRBD1. CDR1 MNHEY and CDR2 SMNVEV come from the germline V gene (reference sequence). Trimming at V came to 5 bases and at J to 4 bases, leaving 18 bases not matched to a gene. CDR3 size: 18 residues.

The chain carries TRBV9 and TRBJ1-1; 10 bases line up with TRBD1. Germline V gene lookup returns CDR1 SGDLS and CDR2 YYNGEE. This CDR3 spans 14 amino acids. J gave up 5 bases and V 6 bases, and 7 bases lay outside the gene matches. CDR3 nucleotides: TGTGCCAGCACCGCAGGACAGGGGGGGACTGAAGCTTTCTTT. Its protein is CASTAGQGGTEAFF.

The chain joins TRBV19 to TRBJ1-5; possibly TRBD1 for D (6 bases). Deletions cut 6 bases from V and 0 bases from J, with 12 bases between. CDR3 length: 15 amino acids. CDR1 is LNHDA and CDR2 is SQIVND in the germline V gene (reference sequence). DNA of the CDR3: TGTGCCAGTAGCGGGGACATCGTTAGCAATCAGCCCCAGCATTTT. Translating gives CASSGDIVSNQPQHF.

The chain links TRBV9 to TRBJ1-2, with TRBD1 matching 9 bases. This CDR3 comprises 14 residues. Germline trimming cut 5 bases from V and 6 bases from J; bases unmatched to any gene: 8. The V gene's germline CDR1 is SGDLS and CDR2 YYNGEE. The CDR3 sequence: CASRPQGAANGYTF. The CDR3 DNA reads as TGTGCCAGCAGGCCACAGGGGGCGGCCAATGGCTACACCTTC.

The chain has TRBV5-1 and TRBJ1-6; D perhaps matches TRBD1 (5 bases). The CDR3 spans 14 residues. Germline CDR1 SGHRS, CDR2 YFSETQ. V was trimmed by 0 bases and J by 9 bases, leaving 10 bases between them. CDR3 protein: CASSLDGAGSPLHF. The CDR3 nucleotides are TGCGCCAGCAGCTTGGACGGGGCTGGTTCACCCCTCCACTTT.

The rearrangement links TRBV5-6 to TRBJ2-3; no firm D call. V lost 3 bases, J lost 1 base, and 6 bases lay in between. Germline lookup yields CDR1 SGHDT and CDR2 YYEEEE. The CDR3 loop spans 13 amino acids. CDR3: CASSSAGTDTQYF. The CDR3 DNA reads TGTGCCAGCAGCTCGGCGGGCACAGATACGCAGTATTTT.

V usage is TRBV7-9 and J usage is TRBJ1-1, with D possibly TRBD1 on 5 matching bases. V was trimmed by 3 bases and J by 1 base, leaving 9 bases between them. This CDR3 spans 14 amino acids. Germline-derived CDR1 and CDR2 are SEHNR and FQNEAQ (reference sequence). CDR3 sequence: CASSFGGRNTEAFF. As DNA, the CDR3 is TGTGCCAGCAGCTTTGGGGGGAGGAACACTGAAGCTTTCTTT.

V gene TRBV27 combines with J gene TRBJ2-2; D is perhaps TRBD2 (7 bases). V shed 2 bases and J shed 8 bases, with 15 bases lying between them. There are 15 residues in the CDR3. Germline CDR1 and CDR2: MNHEY and SMNVEV (reference sequence). The CDR3 loop is CASSLNGGARGELFF. CDR3 in DNA: TGTGCCAGCAGTTTAAATGGGGGGGCGCGAGGGGAGCTGTTTTTT.

The chain employs TRBV9 and TRBJ1-2; 9 bases match TRBD1. The CDR3 sequence is 13 residues long. CDR1 is SGDLS and CDR2 is YYNGEE in the germline V gene. Trimming at V came to 3 bases and at J to 8 bases, leaving 5 bases not matched to a gene. CDR3 DNA: TGTGCCAGCAGCGATGACAGGGGGAAGGGCTACACCTTC. Its translation is CASSDDRGKGYTF.

The chain uses TRBV5-1 and TRBJ1-1; a possible D gene is TRBD1 (6 bases). Deletions cut 5 bases from V and 1 base from J, with 15 bases between. CDR3 length equals 15 residues. The germline V gene has CDR1 SGHRS and CDR2 YFSETQ. The CDR3 coding sequence is TGCGCCAGCAGGTTTACAGGGACGGCGAACACTGAAGCTTTCTTT. It yields the protein CASRFTGTANTEAFF.

The chain couples TRBV6-6 to TRBJ1-2; maybe TRBD1 (5 bases). CDR1 is MNHNY, CDR2 SVGAGI, per germline (reference sequence). The V gene lost 4 bases and the J gene lost 2 bases, with 14 bases spanning the gap. The CDR3 runs 15 residues. The CDR3 spells CASSLTGQPNYGYTF. The CDR3 nucleotides are TGTGCCAGCAGTTTAACAGGCCAACCAAACTATGGCTACACCTTC.

The rearrangement joins TRBV19 to TRBJ2-7; 9 nucleotides line up with TRBD1. Looked up from germline, CDR1 is LNHDA and CDR2 is SQIVND (reference sequence). The trim removed 3 bases at V and 4 bases at J, leaving 10 bases unmatched. The CDR3 extends over 16 amino acids. The CDR3 sequence: CASSILGTGSRYEQYF. The DNA for the CDR3 is TGTGCCAGTAGTATCCTAGGGACAGGGAGTAGGTACGAGCAGTACTTC.

The chain joins TRBV27 to TRBJ1-1, with D perhaps TRBD1 (5 bases). This CDR3 has 14 residues. Trimming removed 2 bases at V and 1 base at J, with 8 bases between. The V gene's germline CDR1 is MNHEY and CDR2 SMNVEV (reference sequence). CDR3 in DNA: TGTGCCAGCAGTTTAAAGGGGAGGAACACTGAAGCTTTCTTT. Its translation is CASSLKGRNTEAFF.

This clone occurred a few times. CDR3 sequence reads: CASSLSDRNTEAFF. Written as DNA, the CDR3 is TGTGCCAGCAGCTTATCTGACAGGAACACTGAAGCTTTCTTT. The chain combines TRBV7-6 with TRBJ1-1, with D possibly being TRBD1 (5 bases). V lost 2 bases to trimming and J lost 1 base, with 8 bases between them. The V gene's germline CDR1 is SGHVS and CDR2 FNYEAQ. This CDR3 comprises 14 residues.

The rearrangement joins TRBV18 to TRBJ1-4; D gene ambiguous. In germline, CDR1 is KGHSH, CDR2 LQKENI. With 3 bases removed from V and 8 bases from J, the gap between germline ends came to 7 bases. The CDR3 contains 12 residues. In nucleotides, the CDR3 is TGTGCCAGCTCACCTGGTTGGGAAAAACTGTTTTTT. Translating it yields CASSPGWEKLFF.

This chain joins TRBV11-2 and TRBJ1-1; 9 nucleotides match TRBD1. The CDR3 loop spans 15 amino acids. J lost 5 bases, V lost 4 bases, and 8 bases had no gene match. Per the germline V gene, CDR1 is SGHAT and CDR2 is FQNNGV. The DNA for the CDR3 is TGTGCCAGCAGCTCCGGGACAGGGAGGTGGACTGAAGCTTTCTTT. Translated, it gives CASSSGTGRWTEAFF.

The chain is built from TRBV5-1 and TRBJ1-5; maybe TRBD1 (5 bases). V lost 0 bases and J lost 6, with 16 bases in between. In germline, CDR1 is SGHRS, CDR2 YFSETQ. The CDR3 loop spans 16 amino acids. The CDR3 spells CASSLDGREYGQPQHF. The CDR3 nucleotides read TGCGCCAGCAGCTTGGATGGCAGGGAATACGGTCAGCCCCAGCATTTT.

V is TRBV9 and J is TRBJ2-7, with 9 bases aligning to TRBD1. V dropped 3 bases and J dropped 3; count of bases not matched to a gene: 4. The CDR3 runs to 14 residues. CDR1 and CDR2 from the germline V gene are SGDLS and YYNGEE. CDR3 amino acids: CASSADRGDYEQYF. The CDR3 nucleotides are TGTGCCAGCAGCGCCGACAGGGGGGACTACGAGCAGTACTTC.

The V gene is TRBV7-9, the J gene TRBJ2-3, with D unclear. Germline assignment: CDR1 SEHNR and CDR2 FQNEAQ (reference sequence). The CDR3 consists of 13 residues. V was trimmed by 6 bases and J by 2 bases, leaving 9 bases between them. CDR3 residues: CASRVGPTDTQYF. The CDR3, as DNA: TGTGCCAGCAGGGTAGGGCCCACAGATACGCAGTATTTT.

The rearrangement joins TRBV7-2 to TRBJ2-3; D uncertain. Germline CDR1 SGHTA, CDR2 FQGNSA. The CDR3 length is 12 residues. With 4 bases removed from V and 11 bases from J, the gap between germline ends came to 13 bases. The CDR3 reads CASSSSRVGQYF. The CDR3 coding sequence is TGTGCCAGCAGCTCCTCCCGGGTTGGGCAGTATTTT.

The V and J genes are TRBV18 and TRBJ2-6, with 7 bases matching TRBD1. The V and J ends lost 3 bases and 0 bases, in that order; junction bases with no gene match: 5. The V gene's germline CDR1 is KGHSH and CDR2 LQKENI. There are 17 residues in the CDR3. The CDR3 protein is CASSPDRSSSGANVLTF. As DNA, the CDR3 is TGTGCCAGCTCACCGGACAGGTCATCCTCTGGGGCCAACGTCCTGACTTTC.

The J gene is TRBJ2-5, the V gene TRBV6-5; D is undetermined. Germline lookup yields CDR1 MNHEY and CDR2 SVGAGI. Trimming cost V 5 bases and J 4 bases, with 14 bases left between them. The CDR3 length is 14 residues. The CDR3 spells CASSKRSNGETQYF. In nucleotides, the CDR3 is TGTGCCAGCAGTAAACGGTCAAATGGAGAGACCCAGTACTTC.

Of note for this clone: An end of the junction differs from the germline gene, which may be a read error. V usage is TRBV7-2 and J usage is TRBJ2-1, with 9 bases that match TRBD1. The CDR3 consists of 16 residues. The germline V gene encodes CDR1 SGHTA and CDR2 FQGNSA. The CDR3 DNA reads as TGTGCCAGTAGCTTATTGGGACAGGGTTACTACAATGAGCAGTTCTTC. This gives the protein CASSLLGQGYYNEQFF.

The CDR3 protein is CASSYQGLSYNEQFF. The CDR3, as DNA: TGTGCCAGCAGTTACCAGGGGTTATCCTACAATGAGCAGTTCTTC. This chain joins TRBV6-5 and TRBJ2-1; the D gene is possibly TRBD1 (6 bases). Trimming cost V 2 bases and J 1 base, with 9 bases left between them. In germline, CDR1 is MNHEY, CDR2 SVGAGI. The CDR3 is made up of 15 amino acids.

This clone was found once. The chain has TRBV5-1 and TRBJ2-5; D is unresolved. The germline gives CDR1 SGHRS, CDR2 YFSETQ. Trimming pared 4 bases from V and 0 bases from J, leaving 7 bases between. CDR3 size: 13 residues. CDR3 sequence (DNA): TGCGCCAGCAGCCACACCTACCAAGAGACCCAGTACTTC. This sequence encodes CASSHTYQETQYF.

This clone was observed a single time. The genes are TRBV7-6 and TRBJ2-7; TRBD1 agrees at 8 bases. V lost 5 bases to trimming and J lost 5 bases; unmatched junction nucleotides: 8. CDR1 is SGHVS, CDR2 FNYEAQ, per germline. There are 14 residues in the CDR3. The CDR3 reads CASSPRQGSNEQYF. The CDR3 region has the DNA TGTGCCAGCAGCCCGCGACAGGGGAGCAACGAGCAGTACTTC.

The V and J genes are TRBV4-1 and TRBJ1-1; D is ambiguous. CDR3 size: 11 residues. Germline lookup yields CDR1 MGHRA and CDR2 YSYEKL. V gave up 5 bases and J gave up 1 base, with 2 bases separating them. CDR3 loop: CASSRNTEAFF. The CDR3, as DNA: TGCGCCAGCAGCAGGAACACTGAAGCTTTCTTT.

The rearrangement uses TRBV5-1 and TRBJ2-2; TRBD1 matches 10 bases. The ends lost 1 base at V and 7 bases at J; junction bases unmatched: 1. Germline lookup yields CDR1 SGHRS and CDR2 YFSETQ. This CDR3 is 14 amino acids long. The CDR3 DNA sequence: TGCGCCAGCAGCTTGAGGGACAGGGGCGGGGAGCTGTTTTTT. It is translated as CASSLRDRGGELFF.

This clone has just one count. V is TRBV5-8 and J is TRBJ1-6, with a possible D match to TRBD1 (5 bases). This CDR3 has 15 amino acids. CDR1 and CDR2 from the germline V gene are SGHTS and YDEGEE. V shed 1 base and J shed 8 bases, with 13 bases lying between them. The CDR3 loop is CASSLNVLGDSPLHF. CDR3 DNA sequence: TGTGCCAGCAGCTTGAATGTTCTAGGGGATTCACCCCTCCACTTT.

The rearrangement joins TRBV2 to TRBJ2-7; weak D call: TRBD2 (6 bases). Germline V gene lookup returns CDR1 SNHLY and CDR2 FYNNEI. V lost 7 bases to trimming and J lost 5 bases, with 15 bases between them. This CDR3 contains 13 residues. CDR3: CASTREQPNEQYF. The CDR3 DNA reads as TGTGCCAGCACGCGGGAACAGCCAAACGAGCAGTACTTC.

V usage is TRBV7-9 and J usage is TRBJ2-5; no firm D call. The germline V gene has CDR1 SEHNR and CDR2 FQNEAQ (reference sequence). This CDR3 comprises 10 residues. V lost 6 bases, J lost 2 bases, and 1 base lay in between. CDR3 in DNA: TGTGCCAGCAGTCAAGAGACCCAGTACTTC. It yields the protein CASSQETQYF. Together with reference TRBV7-9 and TRBJ2-5, the CDR3 gives the full variable domain: DTGVSQNPRHKITKRGQNVTFRCDPISEHNRLYWYRQTLGQGPEFLTYFQNEAQLEKSRLLSDRFSAERPKGSFSTLEIQRTEQGDSAMYLCASSQETQYFGPGTRLLVL.

The gene calls are TRBV7-2 and TRBJ1-1; 9 bases line up with TRBD1. The V and J ends lost 5 bases and 3 bases, in that order; junction bases with no gene match: 10. Germline CDR1 is SGHTA and CDR2 is FQGNSA. The CDR3 consists of 16 residues. For the CDR3, the DNA is TGTGCCAGCAGCCCCGGTCGGACAGGGGTTGACACTGAAGCTTTCTTT. This sequence encodes CASSPGRTGVDTEAFF.